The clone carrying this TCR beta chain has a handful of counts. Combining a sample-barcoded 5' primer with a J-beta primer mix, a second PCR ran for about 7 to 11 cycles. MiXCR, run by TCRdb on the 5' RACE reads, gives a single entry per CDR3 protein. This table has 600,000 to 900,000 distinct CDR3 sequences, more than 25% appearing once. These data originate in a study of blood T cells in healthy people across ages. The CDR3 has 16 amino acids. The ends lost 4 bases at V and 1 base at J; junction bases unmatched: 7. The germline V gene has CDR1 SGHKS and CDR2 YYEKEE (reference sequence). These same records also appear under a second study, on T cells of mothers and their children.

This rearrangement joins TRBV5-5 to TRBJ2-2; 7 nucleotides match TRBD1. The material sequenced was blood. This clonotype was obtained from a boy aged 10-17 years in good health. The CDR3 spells CASSLDRAGNTGELFF. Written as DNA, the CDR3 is TGTGCCAGCAGCCTCGACAGGGCCGGGAACACCGGGGAGCTGTTTTTT.